This TCR beta chain was retrieved from a study of cytomegalovirus exposure and HLA in healthy donors. Points from the study as a whole: The study labeled 164 TCR beta chains cytomegalovirus-associated. Follow-up analysis seemed to connect common viral pathogens with several of the most significant clusters identified.

V was cut by 2 bases and J by 8 bases, with 12 bases left in between. The CDR3 extends over 13 amino acids. Germline CDR1 and CDR2: MDHEN and SYDVKM. The PCR made use of 60 Vbeta and 13 Jbeta primers. Authors' methods: In a later analysis, 80 million to 100 million unique TCR beta chains included roughly 11 million shared by two or more donors. The repertoire was sequenced with immunoSEQ multiplex PCR; TCRdb's copy has only in-frame clones and lacks some. That table furnishes V, J and clone size, whereas the DNA furnished D and trimming. Here the sample spans some 130,000 clones, about 83% being singletons. Details on this clone: The target antigen is unknown.

The sequenced sample was PBMCs. The chain combines TRBV28 with TRBJ1-2; D call uncertain. The TCR sequence derives from a girl under 10 years old in good health and CMV-seronegative. Written as DNA, the CDR3 is TGTGCCAGCAGTTTAGGGTCCCGGCGGGGCTACACCTTC. This translates into CASSLGSRRGYTF.